Presented here are 9 T cell receptor beta chains from one specimen sequenced in a study of identical twins. TCRdb fed the 5' RACE reads into MiXCR, producing one record per CDR3 protein. Of about 570,000 distinct CDR3 sequences listed, 9.6% are singletons. In addition, the sample was reused for a study of yellow fever vaccine responses in identical twins.

The specimen sequenced was PBMCs. These receptors all stem from a woman between 18 and 29 years old in good health.

The V gene is TRBV21-1, the J gene TRBJ2-3; the table's D call, TRBD2, has no DNA check behind it. TRBV21-1 is a pseudogene locus. The CDR3 sequence is 14 residues long. The CDR3 loop reads CASSRGRRTDTQYF. In DNA form, the CDR3 reads TGTGCCAGCAGCCGCGGGAGGCGCACAGATACGCAGTATTTT.

This clonotype was observed at least ten times. In DNA form, the CDR3 reads TGTGCCAGCAACCCGGGACAGGGGTGGACCGGGGAGCTGTTTTTT. This codes for CASNPGQGWTGELFF. The rearrangement links TRBV12-3 or TRBV12-4 to TRBJ2-2; 10 bases align to TRBD1. Losses at the gene ends were 7 bases for V and 5 bases for J; bases not matched to a gene: 7. The length of the CDR3 is 15 residues.

This clonotype was counted between two and nine times. The chain carries TRBV27 and TRBJ2-1; 8 bases are shared with TRBD1. The J segment lost 3 bases and the V segment lost 3 bases, leaving 4 bases of the junction unmatched. CDR1 is MNHEY and CDR2 is SMNVEV in the germline V gene (reference sequence). This CDR3 comprises 15 residues. The DNA of the CDR3 is TGTGCCAGCAGTTTTGAGACAGGGGTCTACAATGAGCAGTTCTTC. It translates to CASSFETGVYNEQFF.

The chain uses TRBV9 and TRBJ2-3; TRBD2 matches 10 bases. Per germline, CDR1 SGDLS and CDR2 YYNGEE. The CDR3 consists of 14 residues. V dropped 5 bases and J dropped 5; count of bases not matched to a gene: 5. The CDR3 reads CASSIAGGQDTQYF. The CDR3 coding sequence is TGTGCCAGCAGTATAGCGGGGGGCCAAGATACGCAGTATTTT.

This clonotype turned up a few times. CDR3 amino acids: CASSLKADGPYEQYF. DNA for the CDR3: TGTGCCAGCAGTTTGAAGGCGGACGGACCCTACGAGCAGTACTTC. The J gene is TRBJ2-7, the V gene TRBV27; the D is unclear. The V gene lost 3 bases and the J gene lost 2 bases, with 14 bases spanning the gap. Per the germline V gene, CDR1 is MNHEY and CDR2 is SMNVEV (reference sequence). The CDR3 contains 15 residues.

The chain is built from TRBV5-6 and TRBJ2-5; the match to TRBD1 covers 9 bases. The CDR3 is 13 residues long. After removal of 3 bases from V and 4 bases from J, the junction contained 1 base not matched to a gene. The germline V gene has CDR1 SGHDT and CDR2 YYEEEE. CDR3 sequence: CASSWDRAETQYF. CDR3 DNA: TGTGCCAGCAGCTGGGACAGGGCAGAGACCCAGTACTTC.

The chain carries TRBV7-9 and TRBJ2-2; the match to TRBD2 covers 10 bases. The CDR3 has 16 residues. In germline, CDR1 is SEHNR, CDR2 FQNEAQ (reference sequence). The V segment lost 4 bases and the J segment 1 base; nucleotides outside the gene matches: 3. CDR3 DNA sequence: TGTGCCAGCAGCTCTAGCGGGAGTTTGAACACCGGGGAGCTGTTTTTT. Its protein product is CASSSSGSLNTGELFF.

The table lists this clonotype with a few counts. The V gene is TRBV6-1, the J gene TRBJ2-2; 9 bases are shared with TRBD1. V trimming: 5 bases; J trimming: 1 base; junction bases outside the gene matches: 5. CDR3 length: 16 amino acids. Germline V gene data show CDR1 as MNHNS and CDR2 as SASEGT. The CDR3 protein is CASSTRDRENTGELFF. CDR3 DNA sequence: TGTGCCAGCAGTACGCGGGACAGGGAGAACACCGGGGAGCTGTTTTTT.

This clonotype has just a few counts. V gene TRBV10-1 combines with J gene TRBJ1-5; D may be TRBD1 (5 bases). Germline V gene lookup returns CDR1 WNHNN and CDR2 SYGVQD (reference sequence). CDR3 length equals 13 residues. Trimming shortened V by 6 bases and J by 9 bases, and 15 bases separated the two germline ends. CDR3 amino acids: CASSLGGDGPQHF. CDR3 coding DNA: TGCGCCAGCAGCCTGGGGGGAGATGGGCCCCAGCATTTT.